These 16 T cell receptor beta chains were sequenced from one sample in a study of blood T cell repertoires in COVID-19. Repertoires were generated with immunoSEQ multiplex PCR, while TCRdb's copy carries only in-frame clones and drops some. The table lists roughly 330,000 clones, around four fifths of them singletons, with roughly 1.1% in the top ten. The sample consisted of peripheral blood. The receptors were gathered from a woman between 50 and 59 years old with acute or convalescent COVID-19.

The V and J genes are TRBV29-1 and TRBJ2-3; D might be TRBD2 (6 bases). CDR1 is SQVTM, CDR2 ANQGSEA, per germline. The CDR3 has 15 amino acids. V was trimmed by 8 bases and J by 2 bases, leaving 20 bases between them. CDR3 protein: CSTDPSGLITDTQYF. The CDR3 region has the DNA TGCAGCACAGACCCCAGCGGGCTAATCACAGATACGCAGTATTTT.

CDR3 region: CASSPRGLAGVNEQYF. In DNA form, the CDR3 reads TGTGCCAGCAGCCCAAGAGGACTAGCGGGAGTTAATGAGCAGTACTTC. The chain couples TRBV3-1 (or the pseudogene TRBV3-2) to TRBJ2-7; 13 bases match TRBD2. CDR1 is LGHDT and CDR2 is YNNKEL in the germline V gene (reference sequence). The V gene end was trimmed by 4 bases and the J gene end by 7 bases; junction bases not matched to a gene: 10. The CDR3 runs 16 residues.

This clone was seen ten or more times. Other DNA sequences within the sample encode an identical CDR3. V gene TRBV6-6 combines with J gene TRBJ1-5; 7 bases agree with TRBD1. Germline CDR1 MNHNY, CDR2 SVGAGI (reference sequence). V dropped 2 bases and J dropped 6; count of bases not matched to a gene: 4. The CDR3 consists of 14 residues. DNA for the CDR3: TGTGCCAGCAGTTACGGGCAGGGGGGTCAGCCCCAGCATTTT. This translates into CASSYGQGGQPQHF.

The CDR3 reads CASSFGLATDTQYF. CDR3 nucleotides: TGTGCCAGCAGCTTCGGACTAGCGACAGATACGCAGTATTTT. The V and J genes are TRBV7-8 and TRBJ2-3; 9 bases align to TRBD2. From germline, CDR1 is SGHVS and CDR2 FQNEAQ. The CDR3 length is 14 residues. J was trimmed by 3 bases and V by 3 bases; bases with no gene match: 1.

The chain is built from TRBV29-1 and TRBJ1-2, with 7 bases matching TRBD1. The J segment lost 4 bases and the V segment lost 4 bases, leaving 9 bases of the junction unmatched. Germline lookup yields CDR1 SQVTM and CDR2 ANQGSEA. The CDR3 has 14 amino acids. The CDR3 is CSVGGGQKGYGYTF. The CDR3 DNA is TGCAGCGTTGGAGGGGGACAGAAGGGCTATGGCTACACCTTC.

This clone is a singleton in its sample. The chain links TRBV23-1 to TRBJ2-7; 9 positions agree with TRBD1. TRBV23-1 is an ORF, with its function uncertain. With 3 bases clipped from V and 6 bases from J, the junction kept 18 bases outside the gene matches. The CDR3 extends over 18 amino acids. The DNA for the CDR3 is TGCGCCAGCAGTCAGTCAAAGGAGTGGGGGACAGGGTATGCCGAGCAGTACGTC. Translation: CASSQSKEWGTGYAEQYV.

This sequence joins TRBV7-9 and TRBJ2-4; 13 positions agree with TRBD2. The CDR3 sequence is 19 residues long. Germline V gene sequence: CDR1 SEHNR, CDR2 FQNEAQ (reference sequence). V dropped 4 bases and J dropped 0; count of bases not matched to a gene: 9. The CDR3 DNA is TGTGCCAGCAGCTCCCTGGGACTAGCGGGGCCCCTAGCCAAAAACATTCAGTACTTC. Amino acid sequence: CASSSLGLAGPLAKNIQYF.

This sequence joins TRBV10-3 and TRBJ2-5; D may be TRBD2 (6 bases). Trimming stripped 4 bases from V and 2 bases from J, with 32 bases between. The CDR3 is 21 amino acids. The germline gives CDR1 ENHRY, CDR2 SYGVKD. CDR3 DNA sequence: TGTGCCATCAGTGGACCGAGTCGTTCCGAAAGAAGCGGGTTACGACAAGAGACCCAGTACTTC. Protein product: CAISGPSRSERSGLRQETQYF.

The chain is built from TRBV15 and TRBJ1-6, with 7 bases aligning to TRBD1. The trim removed 1 base at V and 7 bases at J, leaving 13 bases unmatched. The CDR3 contains 18 residues. Germline CDR1 reads LNHNV; CDR2 reads YYDKDF (reference sequence). CDR3 sequence (DNA): TGTGCCACCAGCAGAGTTGAGACAGGGTTAGTGTGGAATTCACCCCTCCACTTT. It specifies CATSRVETGLVWNSPLHF. Combining the CDR3 with reference TRBV15 and TRBJ1-6 gives the whole variable domain DAMVIQNPRYQVTQFGKPVTLSCSQTLNHNVMYWYQQKSSQAPKLLFHYYDKDFNNEADTPDNFQSRRPNTSFCFLDIRSPGLGDTAMYLCATSRVETGLVWNSPLHFGNGTRLTVT.

The chain is built from TRBV2 and TRBJ2-7; perhaps TRBD2 as D (6 bases). The germline V and J ends were trimmed by 0 bases and 4 bases, with 13 bases remaining between them. Germline CDR1 and CDR2: SNHLY and FYNNEI. The CDR3 length is 15 residues. The CDR3 loop reads CASSEARRGRYEQYV. The CDR3 nucleotides read TGTGCCAGCAGTGAAGCGCGGAGGGGCCGGTACGAGCAGTACGTC.

The J gene is TRBJ2-2, the V gene TRBV6-6, with 9 bases fitting TRBD1. CDR3 length: 14 amino acids. From germline, CDR1 is MNHNY and CDR2 SVGAGI (reference sequence). After removal of 7 bases from V and 6 bases from J, the junction contained 6 bases not matched to a gene. This CDR3 reads CASKAGQGPGELFF. The CDR3 bases are TGTGCCAGCAAAGCGGGACAGGGCCCCGGGGAGCTGTTTTTT.

The CDR3 DNA follows: TGTGCCAGCAGCTTAGGGACTAGCGGACCGGGGACAGATACGCAGTATTTT. Amino acids: CASSLGTSGPGTDTQYF. The chain combines TRBV7-2 with TRBJ2-3, with 10 positions matching TRBD2. Trimming removed 1 base from V and 3 bases from J; junction bases left unmatched: 7. Germline V lookup: CDR1 SGHTA, CDR2 FQGNSA. The CDR3 length is 17 residues.

The chain combines TRBV5-5 with TRBJ2-3; 7 nucleotides line up with TRBD2. CDR3 size: 16 residues. Germline values: CDR1 SGHKS, CDR2 YYEKEE (reference sequence). Losses at the gene ends were 2 bases for V and 1 base for J; bases not matched to a gene: 7. The CDR3: CASSFPRGGGTDTQYF. The CDR3 region has the DNA TGTGCCAGCAGCTTCCCCCGGGGAGGGGGCACAGATACGCAGTATTTT.

The genes are TRBV5-1 and TRBJ2-2, with D tentatively TRBD1 (5 bases). Germline V gene sequence: CDR1 SGHRS, CDR2 YFSETQ. Trimming pared 4 bases from V and 7 bases from J, leaving 11 bases between. The CDR3 totals 13 residues. CDR3 nucleotide sequence: TGCGCCAGCAGCCAGGACATTGGCGGGGAGCTGTTTTTT. Its protein product is CASSQDIGGELFF.

The chain links TRBV7-8 to TRBJ2-7; 10 bases agree with TRBD1. CDR1 and CDR2 (germline): SGHVS, FQNEAQ. The CDR3 has 14 residues. The J segment lost 7 bases and the V segment lost 0 bases, leaving 3 bases of the junction unmatched. CDR3: CASSLAGQGWEQYF. The CDR3 nucleotides are TGTGCCAGCAGCTTAGCGGGACAGGGGTGGGAGCAGTACTTC.

This clone has only one observation. The gene calls are TRBV7-9 and TRBJ2-3; TRBD2 matches at 11 bases. V dropped 6 bases and J dropped 1; count of bases not matched to a gene: 6. The germline V gene has CDR1 SEHNR and CDR2 FQNEAQ (reference sequence). The CDR3 extends over 16 amino acids. In nucleotides, the CDR3 is TGTGCCAGCAGGATAACGGGACTAGCGGGCACAGATACGCAGTATTTT. It is translated as CASRITGLAGTDTQYF.